This T cell receptor beta chain was identified in a study of response to subunit inactivated influenza vaccine (dated by TCRdb to between 2018 and 2020). At the level of the whole study: The study used deep quantitative T cell receptor repertoire profiling to track responses to a trivalent subunit inactivated influenza vaccine. What the work shows at the level of the full study, not this receptor alone: It was suggested by the authors that each seasonal influenza vaccination may recruit only a limited number of new T cells.

Measured from the cysteine to the phenylalanine, the CDR3 is 13 residues long. Here the CDR3 DNA is all that survives: 39 bases in frame from base 1. Here V drops 5 bases and J drops 8 bases, and the junction holds 6 bases not matched to any gene. This clonotype was seen ten or more times. Its antigen is currently not known. No per-base quality is available; no much larger clone lies one base away. Preparation of the library involved RT-PCR. TCRdb shows the sequencer as Illumina HiSeq 2500. In TCRdb, the public reads were trimmed at Q25 with fastp and aligned with MiXCR, with productive beta chains retained. All rows with the same CDR3 protein become a single entry with the most common DNA and genes. Within this sample are about 240,000 distinct CDR3 sequences, with 9% to 15% of them counted one time only. Approximately 7.8% of the sample rests with the top ten.

The chain links TRBV12-3 or TRBV12-4 with TRBJ1-2; TRBD1 matches 9 bases in the middle. The input for sequencing was non-naive T cells sorted from PBMCs, taken approximately 15 days before vaccination. Read against the paper, the sample's cell subset or site label means: memory T cell fraction. The sequence came from a man in his fifties who received an inactivated influenza vaccine. Donor details come from another sample of the same person, matched by shared clones. The DNA sequence is TGTGCCAGCAGTAAACAGGGGGCGCGCGGCTACACCTTC. The resulting protein is CASSKQGARGYTF.